A single sample is the source of the 23 T cell receptor beta chains below, sequenced in a study of vaccination effects on CD4 cells after COVID-19 (dated by TCRdb to about 2022). The library was produced with the immunoSEQ multiplex PCR assay. The table comes from immuneACCESS by way of TCRdb, which keeps in-frame sequences with V and J called. Part of the clones is missing from these tables; in studies checked, under half for an unresolved V gene and the rest for unknown reasons. Within this sample are 20,000 to 25,000 clones, with 70% to 80% of them counted one time only. The ten largest clones represent around 38% of the sample. Their recognized antigens are unknown. The ViraFEST assay stimulated PBMC with viral peptide pools and then used TCR sequencing to identify antigen-specific CD4+ T cell clonotypes by expansion. After less than 13 days of culture, CD4+ T cells were isolated with the EasySep CD4+ T cell isolation kit. PCR-confirmed SARS-CoV-2 infection had occurred in convalescent patients between March and December 2020, before the Alpha, Beta and Delta variants emerged in the United States.

The specimen comprised CD4+ T cells from PBMCs cultured with a peptide pool, sampled before COVID-19 vaccination. These receptors were taken from a human donor who had a prior SARS-CoV-2 infection.

This clone was observed a handful of times. The chain joins TRBV5-6 to TRBJ2-2; D is ambiguous. Germline lookup yields CDR1 SGHDT and CDR2 YYEEEE. The CDR3 length is 14 residues. The V gene lost 3 bases and the J gene lost 7 bases, with 13 bases spanning the gap. CDR3 region: CASSSALRSGELFF. The DNA of the CDR3 is TGTGCCAGCAGCTCCGCCCTGCGTAGCGGGGAGCTGTTTTTT.

The chain has TRBV5-4 and TRBJ2-1; the D is unclear. This CDR3 has 13 residues. V was cut by 3 bases and J by 9 bases, with 13 bases left in between. CDR1 and CDR2 from the germline V gene are SGHNT and YYREEE (reference sequence). The CDR3 here is CASSSEAEIEQFF. CDR3 nucleotides: TGTGCCAGCAGCTCCGAGGCGGAGATTGAGCAGTTCTTC.

This clone has just a few counts. The chain employs TRBV7-2 and TRBJ2-7; 8 bases are shared with TRBD2. The CDR3 consists of 17 residues. CDR1 and CDR2 from the germline V gene are SGHTA and FQGNSA. V lost 4 bases, J lost 3 bases, and 14 bases stayed unmatched. CDR3 loop: CASSSGVGLAMRYEQYF. The CDR3 DNA reads as TGTGCCAGCAGCTCAGGGGTAGGACTAGCAATGCGCTACGAGCAGTACTTC.

The chain couples TRBV15 to TRBJ1-4; D perhaps matches TRBD1 (6 bases). The ends were cut back, 0 bases at V and 4 bases at J, with 21 bases in the middle. From germline, CDR1 is LNHNV and CDR2 YYDKDF (reference sequence). The CDR3 has 19 residues. The CDR3 here is CATSRERVDHRAFNEKLFF. The CDR3 region has the DNA TGTGCCACCAGCAGAGAGAGAGTGGACCACAGGGCTTTTAATGAAAAACTGTTTTTT. The full variable domain, completed using reference TRBV15 and TRBJ1-4, is DAMVIQNPRYQVTQFGKPVTLSCSQTLNHNVMYWYQQKSSQAPKLLFHYYDKDFNNEADTPDNFQSRRPNTSFCFLDIRSPGLGDTAMYLCATSRERVDHRAFNEKLFFGSGTQLSVL.

This clone was found a few times. V and J are TRBV27 and TRBJ1-6; D gene uncertain. The CDR3 totals 14 residues. Per germline, CDR1 MNHEY and CDR2 SMNVEV (reference sequence). V lost 6 bases and J 0 bases, leaving 6 bases between the germline ends. CDR3 in amino acids: CASRWSSYNSPLHF. DNA of the CDR3: TGTGCCAGCAGATGGAGCTCCTATAATTCACCCCTCCACTTT.

This clone has just one count. The chain joins TRBV3-1 (or the pseudogene TRBV3-2) to TRBJ1-5; 10 nucleotides agree with TRBD1. Unmatched junction bases numbered 6, after V lost 3 bases and J lost 4 bases. Germline values: CDR1 LGHDT, CDR2 YNNKEL (reference sequence). This CDR3 comprises 16 residues. As DNA, the CDR3 is TGTGCCAGCAGCCAGGGACAGGGGATACCAAATCAGCCCCAGCATTTT. Its translation: CASSQGQGIPNQPQHF.

V and J are TRBV5-8 and TRBJ2-7; no clear D gene. V was trimmed by 1 base and J by 3 bases, leaving 2 bases between them. This CDR3 spans 11 amino acids. The germline CDR1 and CDR2 sequences are SGHTS and YDEGEE. As DNA, the CDR3 is TGTGCCAGCAGCTTGTTCTACGAGCAGTACTTC. It specifies CASSLFYEQYF.

The chain links TRBV2 to TRBJ2-7; 7 bases agree with TRBD2. The CDR3 totals 13 residues. The J segment lost 1 base and the V segment lost 7 bases, leaving 4 bases of the junction unmatched. Germline CDR1 SNHLY, CDR2 FYNNEI. This CDR3 is CASTSGDSYEQYF. The CDR3 region has the DNA TGTGCCAGCACCAGCGGGGATTCCTACGAGCAGTACTTC.

This clone was seen once. The chain carries TRBV15 and TRBJ2-7; 12 bases match TRBD2. The germline V gene encodes CDR1 LNHNV and CDR2 YYDKDF (reference sequence). The CDR3 length is 16 residues. With V trimmed by 1 base and J by 5 bases, 6 bases remained unmatched. CDR3 protein: CATSRGLLAGGNEQYF. CDR3 nucleotides: TGTGCCACCAGCAGAGGCCTGCTAGCGGGGGGGAACGAGCAGTACTTC.

This clone was observed a single time. The gene calls are TRBV19 and TRBJ2-4; 8 bases fit TRBD2. The CDR3 loop spans 15 amino acids. With V trimmed by 8 bases and J by 5 bases, 11 bases remained unmatched. Germline V CDR1 and CDR2: LNHDA, SQIVND (reference sequence). The CDR3: CASSPGGASENIQYF. CDR3 bases: TGTGCCAGTTCCCCCGGGGGGGCTTCAGAAAACATTCAGTACTTC.

This clone was found once. The rearrangement links TRBV28 to TRBJ2-3; D gene uncertain. The CDR3 extends over 16 amino acids. The V end lost 4 bases, the J end lost 5 bases, and 19 bases lay between the germline ends. The germline CDR1 and CDR2 sequences are MDHEN and SYDVKM. The CDR3 loop reads CASSSGRPDLGDTQYF. CDR3 nucleotide sequence: TGTGCCAGCAGTTCGGGCAGGCCAGACTTGGGAGATACGCAGTATTTT.

V usage is TRBV7-8 and J usage is TRBJ2-5; possible D gene TRBD2, 8 bases. The CDR3 contains 16 residues. V was clipped by 6 bases and J by 4 bases, with 21 bases between them. The germline gives CDR1 SGHVS, CDR2 FQNEAQ. DNA for the CDR3: TGTGCCAGCAGTGGCCACAGGGGAAGCGGGAGAGAGACCCAGTACTTC. Its protein is CASSGHRGSGRETQYF.

The gene calls are TRBV6-5 and TRBJ1-2; 9 bases align to TRBD1. The CDR3 is 13 residues long. Trimming at V came to 7 bases and at J to 3 bases, leaving 3 bases not matched to a gene. Germline assignment: CDR1 MNHEY and CDR2 SVGAGI. CDR3 bases: TGTGCCAGCATTTGGGACAGGGACTATGGCTACACCTTC. Its translation is CASIWDRDYGYTF.

The sample holds a few counts of this clone. The chain couples TRBV7-2 to TRBJ1-1, with a tentative D call TRBD1 (5 bases). The CDR3 is 13 residues long. With 5 bases removed from V and 5 bases from J, the gap between germline ends came to 12 bases. Per germline, CDR1 SGHTA and CDR2 FQGNSA. The CDR3 region has the DNA TGTGCCAGCAGCATCCACCGGGGGACTGAAGCTTTCTTT. This translates into CASSIHRGTEAFF. Full variable domain (rest looked up from reference TRBV7-2 and TRBJ1-1): GAGVSQSPSNKVTEKGKDVELRCDPISGHTALYWYRQSLGQGLEFLIYFQGNSAPDKSGLPSDRFSAERTGGSVSTLTIQRTQQEDSAVYLCASSIHRGTEAFFGQGTRLTVV.

The chain carries TRBV7-2 and TRBJ1-1; D not certain. V was clipped by 7 bases and J by 1 base, with 16 bases between them. Looked up from germline, CDR1 is SGHTA and CDR2 is FQGNSA. This CDR3 has 15 residues. Here the CDR3 DNA reads TGTGCCAGCACCAAGGGAGGGTCCGGGAACACTGAAGCTTTCTTT. It is translated as CASTKGGSGNTEAFF.

The chain carries TRBV9 and TRBJ1-5; tentatively, D is TRBD1 (6 bases). The germline CDR1 and CDR2 sequences are SGDLS and YYNGEE. The CDR3 totals 13 residues. V was shortened by 5 bases and J by 3 bases, with 9 bases between the two germline ends. In DNA, the CDR3 is TGTGCCAGCAGTCAGGGGTACAATCAGCCCCAGCATTTT. The encoded protein is CASSQGYNQPQHF.

V is TRBV4-2 and J is TRBJ1-6, with 9 bases matching TRBD1. The trim removed 5 bases at V and 2 bases at J, leaving 7 bases unmatched. The CDR3 totals 17 residues. Germline V lookup: CDR1 LGHNA, CDR2 YNFKEQ. CDR3 in DNA: TGTGCCAGCAGCGACCCGACAGGGGGACCCTATAATTCACCCCTCCACTTT. This codes for CASSDPTGGPYNSPLHF.

The chain combines TRBV5-1 with TRBJ2-3; D possibly corresponds to TRBD1 (5 bases). Germline V gene data show CDR1 as SGHRS and CDR2 as YFSETQ. CDR3 size: 15 residues. Trimming left V 7 bases short and J 1 base short, with 16 bases between. The CDR3 DNA follows: TGCGCCAGCTTACAGGACCATTTAGGCACAGATACGCAGTATTTT. This sequence encodes CASLQDHLGTDTQYF.

This clone was recorded once. The gene calls are TRBV30 and TRBJ2-7; 15 bases are shared with TRBD2. The CDR3 is 16 amino acids. The V segment lost 3 bases and the J segment 10 bases; nucleotides outside the gene matches: 13. In germline, CDR1 is GTSNPN, CDR2 SVGIG (reference sequence). The CDR3 is CAWSLKTGTSGRPQYF. CDR3 DNA: TGTGCCTGGAGCTTAAAGACCGGGACTAGCGGGAGGCCCCAGTACTTC.

This chain links TRBV25-1 with TRBJ1-5, with 7 nucleotides matching TRBD1. The germline gives CDR1 MGHDK, CDR2 SYGVNS. Trimming took 4 bases from V and 4 from J; bases not matched to a gene: 7. This CDR3 is 15 amino acids long. This chain's CDR3 is CASSATTGENQPQHF. In nucleotides, the CDR3 is TGTGCCAGCAGTGCCACCACAGGGGAAAATCAGCCCCAGCATTTT. The variable domain in full, with the rest retrieved from reference TRBV25-1 and TRBJ1-5, is EADIYQTPRYLVIGTGKKITLECSQTMGHDKMYWYQQDPGMELHLIHYSYGVNSTEKGDLSSESTVSRIRTEHFPLTLESARPSHTSQYLCASSATTGENQPQHFGDGTRLSIL.

The V gene is TRBV7-9, the J gene TRBJ2-6; D could derive from TRBD1 or TRBD2 (6 bases each). The CDR3 length is 18 residues. Trimming shortened V by 4 bases and J by 0 bases, and 16 bases separated the two germline ends. CDR1 is SEHNR and CDR2 is FQNEAQ in the germline V gene (reference sequence). CDR3 DNA: TGTGCCAGCAGCTCCGGGGGTAAGGGGGACTCTGGGGCCAACGTCCTGACTTTC. Translated, it gives CASSSGGKGDSGANVLTF.

V usage is TRBV5-1 and J usage is TRBJ1-6; D gene uncertain. CDR3 size: 13 residues. CDR1 and CDR2 (germline): SGHRS, YFSETQ. With 0 bases removed from V and 7 bases from J, the gap between germline ends came to 5 bases. The CDR3 DNA is TGCGCCAGCAGCTTGGCCGAGAATTCACCCCTCCACTTT. As protein: CASSLAENSPLHF. The entire variable domain, with the rest obtained from reference TRBV5-1 and TRBJ1-6, is as follows: KAGVTQTPRYLIKTRGQQVTLSCSPISGHRSVSWYQQTPGQGLQFLFEYFSETQRNKGNFPGRFSGRQFSNSRSEMNVSTLELGDSALYLCASSLAENSPLHFGNGTRLTVT.

This clone was found a few times. V and J are TRBV5-6 and TRBJ2-2; D is perhaps TRBD1 or TRBD2 (6 bases each). Germline-derived CDR1 and CDR2 are SGHDT and YYEEEE. The V end was cut by 4 bases, the J end by 0 bases, with 16 bases between. The CDR3 consists of 17 residues. The CDR3 DNA reads as TGTGCCAGCAGCCGGCCCTTGGAGGGGGCGAACACCGGGGAGCTGTTTTTT. It yields the protein CASSRPLEGANTGELFF.